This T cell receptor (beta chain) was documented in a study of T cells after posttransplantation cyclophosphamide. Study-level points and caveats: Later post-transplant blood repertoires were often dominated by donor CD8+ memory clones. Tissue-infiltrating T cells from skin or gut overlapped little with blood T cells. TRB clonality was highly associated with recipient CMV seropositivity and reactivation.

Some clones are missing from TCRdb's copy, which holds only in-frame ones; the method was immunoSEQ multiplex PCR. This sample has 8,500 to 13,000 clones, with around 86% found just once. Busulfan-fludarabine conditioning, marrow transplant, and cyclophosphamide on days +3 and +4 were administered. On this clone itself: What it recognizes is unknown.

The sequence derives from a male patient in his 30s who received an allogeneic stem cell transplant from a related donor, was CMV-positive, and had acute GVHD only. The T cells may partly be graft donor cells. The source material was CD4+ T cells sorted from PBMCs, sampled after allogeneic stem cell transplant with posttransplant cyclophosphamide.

The CDR3 sequence is CASSPNLGGDEQYF. The CDR3, as DNA: TGTGCCAGCTCACCAAATTTGGGGGGTGACGAGCAGTACTTC. The chain has TRBV18 and TRBJ2-7; possible D gene TRBD2, 6 bases. The CDR3 is 14 residues long. Trimming removed 2 bases at V and 5 bases at J, with 13 bases between. Germline loops: CDR1 KGHSH, CDR2 LQKENI.